The entry below describes one T cell receptor (beta chain). In the original workflow: Estimation of nucleated cell counts relied on the amplification of reference gene primers. TCRdb's table, derived via immunoSEQ multiplex PCR, lists solely in-frame clones and lacks some. The DNA gave D and trimming, while V, J and clone size come from that table. Of approximately 70,000 clones detected, 75% to 85% appear once; the ten largest clones hold around 5.9%. This specimen belongs to a study of blood T cell repertoires in COVID-19. On the study more broadly: PBMCs, B-cell-depleted T cells, or T cells were the source of the cDNA or gDNA that made up the material.

This CDR3 is built from 13 residues. The V gene lost 8 bases and the J gene lost 8 bases, with 15 bases spanning the gap. CDR1 is MDHEN and CDR2 is SYDVKM in the germline V gene. The clonotype originates from a woman between 55 and 75 years old with acute or convalescent COVID-19. This chain links TRBV28 with TRBJ1-4, with D uncertain. Sample: peripheral blood. The CDR3 loop reads CASRLQTGEKLFF. The CDR3 DNA reads as TGTGCCAGCCGTCTACAGACGGGGGAAAAACTGTTTTTT. Combining the CDR3 with reference TRBV28 and TRBJ1-4 gives the whole variable domain DVKVTQSSRYLVKRTGEKVFLECVQDMDHENMFWYRQDPGLGLRLIYFSYDVKMKEKGDIPEGYSVSREKKERFSLILESASTNQTSMYLCASRLQTGEKLFFGSGTQLSVL.